What follows are 16 T cell receptor beta chains derived from one specimen sequenced in a study of tumor-infiltrating lymphocytes in primary liver carcinoma. Extraction of RNA together with DNA used about 17-34 mg of unsorted bulk tissue. TCR beta cDNA was reverse-transcribed from about 500 ng of total RNA. The reaction used a constant-region primer and ProtoScript II reverse transcriptase. Library construction for TCR beta comprised three nested multiplex PCR rounds performed with slightly modified ARM-PCR. TRBV1-TRBV30 forward primers paired with a C-beta reverse primer were used in the first two PCR rounds, which ran 9 to 10 cycles each. TCRdb redid the calling of the multiplex PCR reads with MiXCR, one entry per CDR3 protein. The table lists fewer than 90,000 distinct CDR3 sequences, 65% to 80% of them singletons. The material sequenced was liver tumor tissue from sampling region 1. Subset reported: tumor region T1, superior pole. These receptors came from a man aged 40-49 years with primary liver carcinoma and hepatitis B virus infection.

This clonotype appeared many times. The CDR3 coding sequence is TGCGCCAGCAGCCAAGAGGGGGCGGCGGGCGAGCAGTACTTC. Residues: CASSQEGAAGEQYF. The chain links TRBV4-1 to TRBJ2-7; maybe TRBD1 (6 bases). This CDR3 contains 14 residues. Looked up from germline, CDR1 is MGHRA and CDR2 is YSYEKL. V lost 0 bases and J 6 bases, leaving 12 bases between the germline ends.

With regard to this clonotype: Likely a read error: the CDR3 ends without its conserved phenylalanine or tryptophan. The rearrangement uses TRBV11-2 and TRBJ2-7, with 8 bases identical to TRBD2. Germline CDR1 is SGHAT and CDR2 is FQNNGV. The ends lost 7 bases at V and 5 bases at J; junction bases unmatched: 13. The CDR3 totals 15 residues. The CDR3: CASNFLGLGIHEQYY. The CDR3 DNA follows: TGTGCCAGCAACTTCCTGGGACTAGGGATCCACGAGCAGTACTAC.

This clonotype was found once. An end of the junction differs from the germline gene, which may be a read error. This chain connects TRBV4-1 to TRBJ2-3; 10 bases align to TRBD2. Per germline, CDR1 MGHRA and CDR2 YSYEKL. The CDR3 covers 17 residues. The CDR3 DNA is TGTACCAGCAGTCGGGCTAGCGGGAGCTCAAACACAGATACGCAGTATTTT. Translated: CTSSRASGSSNTDTQYF.

As for this clonotype: The junction departs from the called germline gene at one end, perhaps through a read error. The CDR3: CASSQGLAGTVELFF. As DNA, the CDR3 is TGTGCCAGCAGCCAGGGACTAGCGGGAACCGTGGAGCTGTTTTTT. The chain recombines TRBV11-2 with TRBJ2-2; 13 nucleotides align to TRBD2. The V gene's germline CDR1 is SGHAT and CDR2 FQNNGV. CDR3 length equals 15 residues. Looking up the rest from reference TRBV11-2 and TRBJ2-2 gives the full variable domain: EAGVAQSPRYKIIEKRQSVAFWCNPISGHATLYWYQQILGQGPKLLIQFQNNGVVDDSQLPKDRFSAERLKGVDSTLKIQPAKLEDSAVYLCASSQGLAGTVELFFGEGSRLTVL.

This chain joins TRBV24-1 and TRBJ1-2; weak D call: TRBD1 (5 bases). The CDR3 totals 13 residues. Between the trimmed V and J ends, which lost 4 bases and 12 bases, there was a span of 17 bases. Germline V gene data show CDR1 as KGHDR and CDR2 as SFDVKD. CDR3 nucleotides: TGTGCCACCAGTGACGACGGGGCCCGAGGCCACACCTTC. This encodes CATSDDGARGHTF.

As for this clonotype: Because the CDR3's place on the DNA is in doubt, the DNA is left out and the CDR3 is given as listed by TCRdb. The chain couples TRBV28 to TRBJ1-2. The CDR3 totals 14 residues, both ends included. From germline, CDR1 is MDHEN and CDR2 SYDVKM. The chain's CDR3 is CLSSEAAINYGCTF.

As for this clonotype: A much more abundant neighbour one base away suggests this may be a read error. The gene calls are TRBV7-9 and TRBJ1-3; perhaps TRBD1 as D (6 bases). Germline lookup yields CDR1 SEHNR and CDR2 FQNEAQ (reference sequence). CDR3 length: 14 amino acids. Deletions cut 5 bases from V and 11 bases from J, with 19 bases between. The CDR3 DNA follows: TGTGCCAGCAGCCTCAGGACAGACGCTGCGGCCATATATTTT. It codes for CASSLRTDAAAIYF.

A word on this clonotype: The junction differs from germline at one of its ends, possibly a read error. V and J are TRBV4-2 and TRBJ1-5, with D unclear. The CDR3 loop spans 16 amino acids. The germline V gene encodes CDR1 LGHNA and CDR2 YNFKEQ. The CDR3 bases are TGTGCCAGCAGCCAATCGGCAAGGGATAGCAATCAGCCCCAGCTTTTT. It yields the protein CASSQSARDSNQPQLF.

V and J are TRBV11-2 and TRBJ1-1; 10 bases agree with TRBD1. The CDR3 has 17 residues. Trimming removed 10 bases from V and 4 bases from J; junction bases left unmatched: 18. Germline loops: CDR1 SGHAT, CDR2 FQNNGV. CDR3: CANGRMGGQGFGTEAFF. CDR3 in DNA: TGTGCCAACGGCCGAATGGGGGGACAGGGGTTTGGCACTGAAGCTTTCTTT.

The chain joins TRBV7-9 to TRBJ2-1; the D is unclear. Trimming took off 1 base at V and 8 bases at J, with 9 bases between the two ends. The CDR3 has 13 amino acids. In germline, CDR1 is SEHNR, CDR2 FQNEAQ (reference sequence). This CDR3 is CASSLGLDYEQFF. The CDR3 nucleotides are TGTGCCAGCAGCTTAGGCCTAGATTATGAGCAGTTCTTC.

Worth noting for this clonotype: Without the conserved terminal phenylalanine or tryptophan, this CDR3 likely stems from a read error. CDR3 sequence (DNA): TGTGCCAGCAGTTCGAGTCTTTCCTACAATGAGCAGTTCCTC. Translated, it gives CASSSSLSYNEQFL. The chain couples TRBV28 to TRBJ2-1; D is undetermined. The CDR3 spans 14 residues. Trimming removed 4 bases at V and 1 base at J, with 8 bases between. The germline CDR1 and CDR2 sequences are MDHEN and SYDVKM.

A note on this clonotype: One end of the junction is discordant with germline, which a read error may explain. V is TRBV12-3 or TRBV12-4 and J is TRBJ2-5, with TRBD2 matching 11 bases. The CDR3 has 17 amino acids. The CDR3 loop reads CASSFLRGLAGKETQYF. The CDR3 coding sequence is TGTGCCAGTAGTTTCCTCCGAGGACTAGCGGGCAAAGAGACCCAGTACTTC.

This chain links TRBV10-3 with TRBJ1-6, with a weak D call TRBD1 (6 bases). CDR1 is ENHRY and CDR2 is SYGVKD in the germline V gene. Trimming took 7 bases from V and 10 from J, leaving 14 bases between them. The CDR3 runs to 13 residues. CDR3 loop: CAIMQGLESPLHF. CDR3 DNA sequence: TGTGCCATCATGCAGGGGCTCGAGTCACCCCTCCACTTT.

A remark on this clonotype: At one end the junction does not follow the germline gene, possibly because of a read error. The chain couples TRBV11-2 to TRBJ2-2; tentatively, D is TRBD2 (5 bases). CDR1 and CDR2 from the germline V gene are SGHAT and FQNNGV. The CDR3 extends over 17 amino acids. CDR3 region: CTSSLDELARNIGELFF. In nucleotides, the CDR3 is TGTACCAGCAGCTTAGATGAGCTAGCTCGGAACATCGGGGAGCTATTTTTT. Variable domain in full (rest from reference TRBV11-2 and TRBJ2-2): EAGVAQSPRYKIIEKRQSVAFWCNPISGHATLYWYQQILGQGPKLLIQFQNNGVVDDSQLPKDRFSAERLKGVDSTLKIQPAKLEDSAVYLCTSSLDELARNIGELFFGEGSRLTVL.

The gene calls are TRBV4-1 and TRBJ2-5; D unclear. The CDR3 has 15 residues. Germline-derived CDR1 and CDR2 are MGHRA and YSYEKL. The CDR3 spells CAGSQELGKRETQYF. The DNA for the CDR3 is TGCGCAGGCAGCCAAGAATTAGGCAAGCGAGAGACCCAGTACTTC.

Points on this clonotype: One end of the junction is discordant with germline, which a read error may explain. The chain has TRBV4-1 and TRBJ2-7, with D perhaps matching TRBD1 or TRBD2 (5 bases each). This CDR3 has 15 amino acids. Germline V gene data show CDR1 as MGHRA and CDR2 as YSYEKL. The DNA of the CDR3 is TGCGCCAGCAGCCAATGGACTGGGGCAGCCTACAAGCAGTACTTC. Translated: CASSQWTGAAYKQYF.